Below, 29 T cell receptor beta chains from the same sample are listed, as sequenced in a study of graft-versus-host responses after intestinal transplantation. Processed graft tissue released its intraepithelial and lamina propria lymphocytes. Using immunoSEQ multiplex PCR, the repertoire was profiled, and TCRdb retains in-frame clones only, with some absent. The sample yields roughly 14,000 clones, 70% to 75% seen once. The starting material was ileum tissue, obtained 14 days after transplant. These receptors originate from a human patient who received an intestinal transplant, so some T cells may come from the graft donor.

This clone turned up a few times. The chain's CDR3 is CASSLGQGLDEQYF. CDR3 bases: TGTGCCAGCAGCCTCGGACAGGGGTTAGACGAGCAGTACTTC. This rearrangement joins TRBV5-6 to TRBJ2-7; 9 bases are a match to TRBD1. CDR1 is SGHDT, CDR2 YYEEEE, per germline. The length of the CDR3 is 14 residues. Trimming took 4 bases from V and 5 from J; bases not matched to a gene: 7. The whole variable domain, filled in from reference TRBV5-6 and TRBJ2-7, reads DAGVTQSPTHLIKTRGQQVTLRCSPKSGHDTVSWYQQALGQGPQFIFQYYEEEERQRGNFPDRFSGHQFPNYSSELNVNALLLGDSALYLCASSLGQGLDEQYFGPGTRLTVT.

A few counts support this clone. The chain combines TRBV19 with TRBJ2-7, with 7 bases aligning to TRBD2. Germline V gene sequence: CDR1 LNHDA, CDR2 SQIVND (reference sequence). The CDR3 contains 16 residues. V lost 5 bases, J lost 4 bases, and 14 bases stayed unmatched. CDR3 bases: TGTGCCAGTAGTCCCGGTAGTGGGGGAGGGGCGTACGAGCAGTACTTC. Its translation is CASSPGSGGGAYEQYF.

CDR3 protein: CASSPVSTSSTDTQYF. CDR3 DNA: TGTGCCAGCAGCCCCGTCTCTACCTCTAGCACAGATACGCAGTATTTT. This chain uses TRBV7-3 with TRBJ2-3; D is undetermined. CDR3 length: 16 residues. Germline CDR1 is SGHTA and CDR2 is FQGTGA. V lost 5 bases to trimming and J lost 0 bases, with 15 bases between them. The full variable domain, its missing parts supplied by reference TRBV7-3 and TRBJ2-3, is GAGVSQTPSNKVTEKGKYVELRCDPISGHTALYWYRQSLGQGPEFLIYFQGTGAADDSGLPNDRFFAVRPEGSVSTLKIQRTERGDSAVYLCASSPVSTSSTDTQYFGPGTRLTVL.

The rearrangement links TRBV5-1 to TRBJ2-1; 7 positions agree with TRBD1. This CDR3 is built from 16 residues. V shed 4 bases, J shed 0 bases, and the junction held 7 bases outside the gene matches. Looked up from germline, CDR1 is SGHRS and CDR2 is YFSETQ. This CDR3 is CASSTAGTASYNEQFF. In DNA form, the CDR3 reads TGCGCCAGCAGCACCGCTGGGACAGCCTCCTACAATGAGCAGTTCTTC.

This clone was seen a handful of times. The chain combines TRBV19 with TRBJ1-3, with 7 bases that match TRBD1. V was clipped by 4 bases and J by 6 bases; unmatched bases: 3. The CDR3 runs 13 residues. Per germline, CDR1 LNHDA and CDR2 SQIVND (reference sequence). CDR3 nucleotides: TGTGCCAGTAGTAGGGGACAGATAAACACCATATATTTT. The encoded protein is CASSRGQINTIYF.

This sequence joins TRBV6-6 and TRBJ1-5, with a tentative D call TRBD1 (6 bases). Deletions cut 5 bases from V and 0 bases from J, with 11 bases between. This CDR3 spans 15 amino acids. From germline, CDR1 is MNHNY and CDR2 SVGAGI (reference sequence). Written as DNA, the CDR3 is TGTGCCAGCAGTCTCACAGGGAATAGCAATCAGCCCCAGCATTTT. Translating gives CASSLTGNSNQPQHF.

This rearrangement joins TRBV18 to TRBJ2-5, with D perhaps TRBD1 or TRBD2 (7 bases each). Germline CDR1 KGHSH, CDR2 LQKENI. The V gene lost 7 bases and the J gene lost 3 bases, with 21 bases spanning the gap. The length of the CDR3 is 16 residues. In DNA, the CDR3 is TGTGCCAGCTTACTCCGCACACAGGGGACTAAAGAGACCCAGTACTTC. It yields the protein CASLLRTQGTKETQYF. Full variable domain (rest looked up from reference TRBV18 and TRBJ2-5): NAGVMQNPRHLVRRRGQEARLRCSPMKGHSHVYWYRQLPEEGLKFMVYLQKENIIDESGMPKERFSAEFPKEGPSILRIQQVVRGDSAAYFCASLLRTQGTKETQYFGPGTRLLVL.

The rearrangement links TRBV4-2 to TRBJ1-5; no reliable D call. The germline gives CDR1 LGHNA, CDR2 YNFKEQ. This CDR3 spans 14 amino acids. Trimming cost V 1 base and J 2 bases, with 6 bases left between them. The CDR3 sequence is CASSQGMGNQPQHF. In DNA, the CDR3 is TGTGCCAGCAGCCAAGGGATGGGCAATCAGCCCCAGCATTTT.

The chain employs TRBV7-2 and TRBJ2-5, with a weak D call TRBD2 (5 bases). The CDR3 is made up of 15 amino acids. V gave up 2 bases and J gave up 5 bases, with 15 bases separating them. Germline loops: CDR1 SGHTA, CDR2 FQGNSA. The CDR3 nucleotides are TGTGCCAGCAGCTTATCTACGGGATCGGGGGAGACCCAGTACTTC. Encoded protein: CASSLSTGSGETQYF.

The rearrangement links TRBV6-5 to TRBJ1-1, with D perhaps TRBD1 (5 bases). V lost 6 bases, J lost 0 bases, and 14 bases lay in between. There are 15 residues in the CDR3. Looked up from germline, CDR1 is MNHEY and CDR2 is SVGAGI. CDR3 region: CASRGDIGMNTEAFF. CDR3 coding DNA: TGTGCCAGCAGGGGGGATATCGGGATGAACACTGAAGCTTTCTTT.

V is TRBV19 and J is TRBJ1-5, with D unclear. The CDR3 has 15 amino acids. From germline, CDR1 is LNHDA and CDR2 SQIVND (reference sequence). The germline V and J ends were trimmed by 0 bases and 4 bases, with 10 bases remaining between them. DNA for the CDR3: TGTGCCAGTAGTATAGATCCTCCGGGGAATCAGCCCCAGCATTTT. Translated, it gives CASSIDPPGNQPQHF.

CDR3 in amino acids: CASSPGQGLYEQYF. The CDR3 DNA follows: TGTGCCAGCAGCCCGGGGCAGGGGTTGTACGAGCAGTACTTC. V is TRBV27 and J is TRBJ2-7; possible D gene TRBD1, 6 bases. Germline CDR1 reads MNHEY; CDR2 reads SMNVEV (reference sequence). The V and J ends lost 6 bases and 4 bases respectively, with 16 bases between them. The CDR3 covers 14 residues.

There are a few counts of this clone. The J gene is TRBJ1-1, the V gene TRBV7-9, with D unresolved. The germline V gene encodes CDR1 SEHNR and CDR2 FQNEAQ (reference sequence). This CDR3 contains 15 residues. V lost 0 bases to trimming and J lost 4 bases, with 12 bases between them. The CDR3 sequence: CASSLAFQEGTEAFF. CDR3 bases: TGTGCCAGCAGCTTAGCGTTTCAGGAGGGCACTGAAGCTTTCTTT.

This chain uses TRBV29-1 with TRBJ1-1; D is possibly TRBD1 (5 bases). The germline V and J ends were trimmed by 6 bases and 3 bases, with 11 bases remaining between them. This CDR3 contains 12 residues. Looked up from germline, CDR1 is SQVTM and CDR2 is ANQGSEA. The CDR3 loop reads CSVEQVDTEAFF. The CDR3 nucleotides read TGCAGCGTCGAACAGGTAGACACTGAAGCTTTCTTT.

The V call is TRBV28, the J call TRBJ1-1; 9 bases are shared with TRBD1. The V gene end was trimmed by 4 bases and the J gene end by 4 bases; junction bases not matched to a gene: 7. Germline V lookup: CDR1 MDHEN, CDR2 SYDVKM. This CDR3 has 15 amino acids. The CDR3 is CASSSPGQGATEAFF. CDR3 DNA sequence: TGTGCCAGCAGTTCCCCGGGACAGGGCGCCACTGAAGCTTTCTTT. The full variable domain, completed using reference TRBV28 and TRBJ1-1, is DVKVTQSSRYLVKRTGEKVFLECVQDMDHENMFWYRQDPGLGLRLIYFSYDVKMKEKGDIPEGYSVSREKKERFSLILESASTNQTSMYLCASSSPGQGATEAFFGQGTRLTVV.

The rearrangement joins TRBV4-1 to TRBJ2-3; TRBD1 matches at 7 bases. The germline gives CDR1 MGHRA, CDR2 YSYEKL. J lost 4 bases, V lost 0 bases, and 10 bases had no gene match. The CDR3 spans 17 residues. CDR3 bases: TGCGCCAGCAGCCAAGATTCTTTCCAGGGGGTCGCAGATACGCAGTATTTT. Translated, it gives CASSQDSFQGVADTQYF.

The gene calls are TRBV25-1 and TRBJ2-3; D remains unclear. The germline V gene has CDR1 MGHDK and CDR2 SYGVNS. V lost 0 bases to trimming and J lost 3 bases, with 10 bases between them. The CDR3 extends over 15 amino acids. In DNA, the CDR3 is TGTGCCAGCAGTGAATATCAGCACCAGACAGATACGCAGTATTTT. Its translation: CASSEYQHQTDTQYF.

This chain joins TRBV7-2 and TRBJ2-1, with 8 nucleotides matching TRBD1. V dropped 8 bases and J dropped 9; count of bases not matched to a gene: 9. The CDR3 has 13 residues. Germline values: CDR1 SGHTA, CDR2 FQGNSA. CDR3 region: CASGTGGRVEQFF. In DNA form, the CDR3 reads TGTGCCAGCGGCACAGGGGGTAGGGTTGAGCAGTTCTTC.

The rearrangement links TRBV5-6 to TRBJ2-1; D call uncertain. The CDR3 contains 12 residues. The germline V gene encodes CDR1 SGHDT and CDR2 YYEEEE. The V end lost 3 bases, the J end lost 10 bases, and 11 bases lay between the germline ends. CDR3 bases: TGTGCCAGCAGCTCGAACCGCAGGGAGCAGTTCTTC. This codes for CASSSNRREQFF. Full variable domain (remainder filled in from reference TRBV5-6 and TRBJ2-1): DAGVTQSPTHLIKTRGQQVTLRCSPKSGHDTVSWYQQALGQGPQFIFQYYEEEERQRGNFPDRFSGHQFPNYSSELNVNALLLGDSALYLCASSSNRREQFFGPGTRLTVL.

This chain connects TRBV13 to TRBJ2-7, with D perhaps TRBD1 (6 bases). There are 12 residues in the CDR3. V lost 5 bases, J lost 4 bases, and 9 bases lay in between. Looked up from germline, CDR1 is PRHDT and CDR2 is FYEKMQ (reference sequence). The CDR3 loop reads CASSQQGYEQYF. CDR3 DNA sequence: TGTGCCAGCAGCCAACAGGGTTACGAGCAGTACTTC.

The J gene is TRBJ2-1, the V gene TRBV27, with 7 bases that match TRBD1. The CDR3 extends over 14 amino acids. Germline CDR1 and CDR2: MNHEY and SMNVEV (reference sequence). V lost 3 bases and J lost 7; bases outside the gene matches: 6. The CDR3 DNA reads TGTGCCAGCAGTTTCGGGACAGTTTCTAATGAGCAGTTCTTC. It translates to CASSFGTVSNEQFF.

The J gene is TRBJ1-4, the V gene TRBV29-1; weak D call: TRBD1 (6 bases). Germline-derived CDR1 and CDR2 are SQVTM and ANQGSEA. The CDR3 has 12 amino acids. V lost 7 bases, J lost 6 bases, and 12 bases lay in between. The CDR3 DNA sequence: TGCAGCGCACAGGGAGGGGATGAAAAACTGTTTTTT. Translation gives CSAQGGDEKLFF.

This clone turned up a few times. CDR3: CASSFRGLRELFF. For the CDR3, the DNA is TGTGCCAGCAGCTTTAGGGGACTGCGGGAGCTGTTTTTT. The gene calls are TRBV7-9 and TRBJ2-2; TRBD2 is a possible D gene (6 bases). This CDR3 is 13 amino acids long. The germline V and J ends were trimmed by 3 bases and 9 bases, with 11 bases remaining between them. Germline lookup yields CDR1 SEHNR and CDR2 FQNEAQ (reference sequence).

This clone was detected once. The chain is built from TRBV4-1 and TRBJ2-7; 12 bases are a match to TRBD2. J lost 4 bases, V lost 0 bases, and 7 bases had no gene match. This CDR3 has 17 residues. In germline, CDR1 is MGHRA, CDR2 YSYEKL. This chain's CDR3 is CASSQEPTSGSRYEQYF. The CDR3 DNA sequence: TGCGCCAGCAGCCAAGAGCCGACTAGCGGGAGTCGGTACGAGCAGTACTTC.

J is TRBJ2-2 and V is TRBV7-9; D is undetermined. V dropped 0 bases and J dropped 1 base, with 6 bases sitting between them. CDR3 length: 15 amino acids. Germline CDR1 is SEHNR and CDR2 is FQNEAQ (reference sequence). DNA for the CDR3: TGTGCCAGCAGCTTAGCGGTTGGGAACACCGGGGAGCTGTTTTTT. Translating gives CASSLAVGNTGELFF.

The CDR3 region is CASSIMEGANTEAFF. The DNA for the CDR3 is TGTGCCAGTAGTATTATGGAGGGGGCGAACACTGAAGCTTTCTTT. The chain combines TRBV19 with TRBJ1-1; 7 bases are shared with TRBD1. Per the germline V gene, CDR1 is LNHDA and CDR2 is SQIVND (reference sequence). This CDR3 is 15 amino acids long. The V segment lost 3 bases and the J segment 1 base; nucleotides outside the gene matches: 5.

The chain carries TRBV5-1 and TRBJ2-7; unclear D gene. V was trimmed by 5 bases and J by 0 bases, leaving 9 bases between them. CDR3 size: 13 residues. The V gene's germline CDR1 is SGHRS and CDR2 YFSETQ. The CDR3 loop is CASSRTSSYEQYF. In DNA form, the CDR3 reads TGCGCCAGCAGTCGGACCAGCTCCTACGAGCAGTACTTC.

This CDR3 reads CASPWGEAFF. In DNA form, the CDR3 reads TGCGCCAGCCCCTGGGGAGAAGCTTTCTTT. This sequence joins TRBV23-1 and TRBJ1-1; D gene unclear. TRBV23-1 is known as an ORF, though its function is uncertain. The CDR3 runs to 10 residues. Trimming took off 8 bases at V and 8 bases at J, with 9 bases between the two ends.

The gene calls are TRBV5-1 and TRBJ2-7, with 11 bases that match TRBD1. CDR1 SGHRS and CDR2 YFSETQ come from the germline V gene. This CDR3 is 14 amino acids long. The V gene end was trimmed by 5 bases and the J gene end by 3 bases; junction bases not matched to a gene: 4. Here the CDR3 DNA reads TGCGCCAGCAGGAGCGGGACAGGGGGCTACGAGCAGTACTTC. Encoded protein: CASRSGTGGYEQYF.